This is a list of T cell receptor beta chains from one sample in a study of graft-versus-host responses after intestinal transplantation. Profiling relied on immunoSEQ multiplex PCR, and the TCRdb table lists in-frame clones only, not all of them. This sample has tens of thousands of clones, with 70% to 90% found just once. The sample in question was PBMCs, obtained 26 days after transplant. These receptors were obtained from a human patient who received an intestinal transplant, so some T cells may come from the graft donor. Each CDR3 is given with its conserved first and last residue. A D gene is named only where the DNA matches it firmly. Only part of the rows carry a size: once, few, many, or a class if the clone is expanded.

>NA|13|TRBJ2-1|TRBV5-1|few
CASSLRGFNEQFF
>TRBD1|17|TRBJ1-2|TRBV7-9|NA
CASSPRSGQGAVYGYTF
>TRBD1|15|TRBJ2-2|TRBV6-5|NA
CASSYGQGGTGELFF
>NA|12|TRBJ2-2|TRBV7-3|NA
CASSYGTGELFF
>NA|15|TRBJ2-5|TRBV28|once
CASSIGRELQETQYF
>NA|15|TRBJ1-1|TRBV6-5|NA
CASSPFAGGFTEAFF
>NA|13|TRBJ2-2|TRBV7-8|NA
CLGGPSNTGELFF
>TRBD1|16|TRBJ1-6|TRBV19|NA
CASSLARQGSNSPLHF
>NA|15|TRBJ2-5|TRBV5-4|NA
CASSLKGLTPTTQYF
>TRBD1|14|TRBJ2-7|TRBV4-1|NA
CASSPAGTANEQYF
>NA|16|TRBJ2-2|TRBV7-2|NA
CASSLLAGAYTGELFF
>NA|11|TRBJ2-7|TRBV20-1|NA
CSASRGYEQYF
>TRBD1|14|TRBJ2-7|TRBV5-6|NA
CASSFGQGSREQYF
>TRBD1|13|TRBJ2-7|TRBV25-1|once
CASSEYQGDEQYF
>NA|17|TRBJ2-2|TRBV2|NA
CASSEGGAPADTGELFF
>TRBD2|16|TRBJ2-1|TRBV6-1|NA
CASSVTSGRAWDEQFF
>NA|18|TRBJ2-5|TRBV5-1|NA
CASSLGTTQNWLIETQYF
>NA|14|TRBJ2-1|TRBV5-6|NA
CASSFGEFRGEQFF
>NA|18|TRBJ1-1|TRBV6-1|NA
CASSAWVHWGGLNTEAFF
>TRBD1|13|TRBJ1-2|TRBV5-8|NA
CASRRTGGDGYTF
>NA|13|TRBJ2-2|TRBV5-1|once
CASSSGRDGELFF
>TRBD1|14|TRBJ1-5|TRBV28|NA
CASSIQGANQPQHF
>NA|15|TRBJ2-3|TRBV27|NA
CASSPPGRFTDTQYF
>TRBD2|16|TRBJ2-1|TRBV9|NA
CASSGWGTSGHNEQFF
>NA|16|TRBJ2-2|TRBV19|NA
CASSIDSSPNTGELFF
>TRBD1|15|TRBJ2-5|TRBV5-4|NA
CASSFRTGGVETQYF
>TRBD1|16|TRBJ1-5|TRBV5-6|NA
CASSWGGQGWDQPQHF
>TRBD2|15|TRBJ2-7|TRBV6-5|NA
CASSSLVAGGGEQYF
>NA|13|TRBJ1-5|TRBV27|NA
CASSTDWNQPQHF
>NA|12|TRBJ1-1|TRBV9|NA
CASSPGDTEAFF
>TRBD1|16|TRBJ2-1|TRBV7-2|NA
CASSSSGTGEGNEQFF
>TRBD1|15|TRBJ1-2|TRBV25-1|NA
CASSEAGQGIYGYTF
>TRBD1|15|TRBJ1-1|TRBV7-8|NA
CASSLLDRGNTEAFF
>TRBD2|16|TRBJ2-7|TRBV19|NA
CASSVRLAGGLEEQYF
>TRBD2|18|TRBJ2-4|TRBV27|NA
CASSPGLAGGVAKNIQYF
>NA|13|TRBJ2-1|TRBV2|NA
CASSPESRNEQFF
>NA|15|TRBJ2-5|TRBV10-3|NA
CAISVSGGATKTQYF
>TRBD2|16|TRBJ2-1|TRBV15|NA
CATSSPLRLAGDEQFF
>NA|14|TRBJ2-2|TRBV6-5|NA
CASSYQTGSGELFF
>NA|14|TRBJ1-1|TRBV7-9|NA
CASSLVVRHSEAFF
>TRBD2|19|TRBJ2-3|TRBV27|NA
CASSSSGLAGGPGTDTQYF
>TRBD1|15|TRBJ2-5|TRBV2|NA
CASITDRGLSETQYF
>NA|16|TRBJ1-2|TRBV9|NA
CASSPPATGDGYGYTF
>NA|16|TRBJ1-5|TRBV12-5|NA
CASGFSSGQGHQPQHF
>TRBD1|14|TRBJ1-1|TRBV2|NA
CASSDQDRGFEAFF
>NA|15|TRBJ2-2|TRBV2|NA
CASNVASVNTGELFF
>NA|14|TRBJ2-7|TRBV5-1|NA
CASSPGQRNYEQYF
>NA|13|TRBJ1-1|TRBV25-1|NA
CASRGAGETEAFF
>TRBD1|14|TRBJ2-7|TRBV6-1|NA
CASGLDRASYEQYF
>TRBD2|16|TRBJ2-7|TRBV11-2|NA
CASSLDGTSGAMEQYF
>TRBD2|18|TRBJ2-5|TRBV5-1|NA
CASSPYNRLAGYQETQYF
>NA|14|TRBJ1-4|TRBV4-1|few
CASSQSQGNEKLFF
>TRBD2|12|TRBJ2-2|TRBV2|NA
CAPGRGTGELFF